This T cell receptor beta chain was obtained from a study of T cell responses to AZD1222 COVID-19 vaccine. Study outcomes and limitations: There were vaccine-associated CD4 TCRs across spike, dominant at 160-218 and 743-854. Clonal diversity was possibly underestimated, and white British individuals and females predominated among donors.

The CDR3 is 13 amino acids. CDR1 and CDR2 from the germline V gene are SGDLS and YYNGEE. The V end lost 3 bases, the J end lost 2 bases, and 8 bases lay between the germline ends. Measured with immunoSEQ multiplex PCR; TCRdb has only the in-frame clones, and not every one. The sample has approximately 84,000 clones, about 83% seen once. In regard to this clone: What it binds is not known.

The V gene is TRBV9, the J gene TRBJ1-2; D might be TRBD1 (6 bases). This TCR came from an adult who received the AZD1222 COVID-19 vaccine. Sequenced material: peripheral blood, taken 28 days after the second AZD1222 dose. CDR3: CASSGTGNYGYTF. The CDR3 nucleotides are TGTGCCAGCAGCGGAACAGGGAACTATGGCTACACCTTC.